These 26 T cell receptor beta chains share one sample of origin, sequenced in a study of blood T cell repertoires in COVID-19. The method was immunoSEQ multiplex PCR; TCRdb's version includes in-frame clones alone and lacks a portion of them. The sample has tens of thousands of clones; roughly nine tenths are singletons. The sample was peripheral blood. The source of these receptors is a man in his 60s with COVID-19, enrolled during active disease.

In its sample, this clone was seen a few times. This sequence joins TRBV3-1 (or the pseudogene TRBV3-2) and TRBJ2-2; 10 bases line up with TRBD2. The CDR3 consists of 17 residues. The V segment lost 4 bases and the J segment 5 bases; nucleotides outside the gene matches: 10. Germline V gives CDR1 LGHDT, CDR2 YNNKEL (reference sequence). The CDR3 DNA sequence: TGTGCCAGCAGCCCCCCCAAGCGGGAGGGTTTTACCGGGGAGCTGTTTTTT. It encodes CASSPPKREGFTGELFF.

The CDR3 region is CASSARLAGGSYNEQFF. The DNA of the CDR3 is TGTGCCAGCAGCGCCAGACTAGCGGGAGGCTCCTACAATGAGCAGTTCTTC. The chain couples TRBV9 to TRBJ2-1; TRBD2 matches at 13 bases. The germline gives CDR1 SGDLS, CDR2 YYNGEE. The CDR3 totals 17 residues. The V segment lost 3 bases and the J segment 0 bases; nucleotides outside the gene matches: 3.

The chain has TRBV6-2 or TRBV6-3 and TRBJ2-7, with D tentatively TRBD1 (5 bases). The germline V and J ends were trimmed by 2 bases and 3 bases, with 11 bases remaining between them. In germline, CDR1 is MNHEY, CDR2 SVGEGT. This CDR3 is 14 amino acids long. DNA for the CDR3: TGTGCCAGCAGTTACAACAGGTATTACTACGAGCAGTACTTC. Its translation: CASSYNRYYYEQYF.

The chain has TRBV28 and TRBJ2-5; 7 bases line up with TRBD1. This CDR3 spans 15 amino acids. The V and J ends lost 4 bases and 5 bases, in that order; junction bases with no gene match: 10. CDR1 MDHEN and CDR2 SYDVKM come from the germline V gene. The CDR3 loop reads CASSSQGIGVETQYF. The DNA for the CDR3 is TGTGCCAGCAGTTCACAGGGGATTGGAGTGGAGACCCAGTACTTC.

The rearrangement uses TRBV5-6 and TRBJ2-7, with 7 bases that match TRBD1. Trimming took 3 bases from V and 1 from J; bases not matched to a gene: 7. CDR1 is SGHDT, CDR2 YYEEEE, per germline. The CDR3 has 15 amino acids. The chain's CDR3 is CASSSPPGQSYEQYF. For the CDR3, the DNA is TGTGCCAGCAGCTCCCCCCCGGGACAGTCCTACGAGCAGTACTTC.

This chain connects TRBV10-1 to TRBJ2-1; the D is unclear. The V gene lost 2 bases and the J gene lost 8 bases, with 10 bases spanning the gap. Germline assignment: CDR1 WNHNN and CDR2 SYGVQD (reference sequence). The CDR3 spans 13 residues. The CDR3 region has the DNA TGCGCCAGCAGTGAGACCCTCCGGGATGAGCAGTTCTTC. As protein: CASSETLRDEQFF.

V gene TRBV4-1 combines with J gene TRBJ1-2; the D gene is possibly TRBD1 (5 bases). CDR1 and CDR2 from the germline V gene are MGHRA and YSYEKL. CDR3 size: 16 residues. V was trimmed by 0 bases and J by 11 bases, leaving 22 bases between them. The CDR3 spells CASSQDLALQGAVYTF. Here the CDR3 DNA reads TGCGCCAGCAGCCAAGATTTAGCCTTACAAGGGGCCGTTTACACCTTC.

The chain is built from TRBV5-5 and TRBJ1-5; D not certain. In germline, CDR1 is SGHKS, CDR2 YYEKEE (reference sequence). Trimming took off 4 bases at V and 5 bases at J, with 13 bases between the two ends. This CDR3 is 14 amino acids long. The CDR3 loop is CASSEVASDQPQHF. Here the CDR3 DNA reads TGTGCCAGCAGCGAGGTCGCGTCTGATCAGCCCCAGCATTTT.

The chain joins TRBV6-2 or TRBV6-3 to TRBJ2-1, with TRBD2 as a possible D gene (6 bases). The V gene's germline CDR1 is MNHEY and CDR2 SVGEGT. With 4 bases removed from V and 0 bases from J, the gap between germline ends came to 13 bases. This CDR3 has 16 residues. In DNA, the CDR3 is TGTGCCAGCAGTTCGGCTTCTAGCGACTCCTACAATGAGCAGTTCTTC. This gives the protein CASSSASSDSYNEQFF.

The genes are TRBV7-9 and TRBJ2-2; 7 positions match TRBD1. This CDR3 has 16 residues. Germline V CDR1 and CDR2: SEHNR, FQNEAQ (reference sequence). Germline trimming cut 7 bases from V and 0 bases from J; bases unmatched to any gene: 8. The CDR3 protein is CASISRGQSNTGELFF. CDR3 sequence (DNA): TGTGCCAGCATTAGCCGGGGACAGTCGAACACCGGGGAGCTGTTTTTT.

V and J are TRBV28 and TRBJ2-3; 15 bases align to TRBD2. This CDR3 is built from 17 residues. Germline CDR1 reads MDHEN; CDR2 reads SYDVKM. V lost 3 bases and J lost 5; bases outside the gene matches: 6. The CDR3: CASSFRTSGRAGDTQYF. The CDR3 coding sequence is TGTGCCAGCAGTTTCCGGACTAGCGGGAGGGCCGGAGATACGCAGTATTTT.

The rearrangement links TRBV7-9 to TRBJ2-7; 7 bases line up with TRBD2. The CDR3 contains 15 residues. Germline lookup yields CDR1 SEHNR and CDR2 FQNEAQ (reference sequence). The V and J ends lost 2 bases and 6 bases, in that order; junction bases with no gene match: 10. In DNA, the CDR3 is TGTGCCAGCAGCTTAATGACTAGCCTCCGCGCCGAGCAGTACTTC. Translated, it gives CASSLMTSLRAEQYF.

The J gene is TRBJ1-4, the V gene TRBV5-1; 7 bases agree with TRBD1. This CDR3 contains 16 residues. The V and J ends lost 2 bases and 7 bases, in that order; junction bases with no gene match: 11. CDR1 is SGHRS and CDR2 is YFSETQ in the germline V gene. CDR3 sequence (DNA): TGCGCCAGCAGCTTAGGGACAGCCCTAGGAGGTGAAAAACTGTTTTTT. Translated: CASSLGTALGGEKLFF.

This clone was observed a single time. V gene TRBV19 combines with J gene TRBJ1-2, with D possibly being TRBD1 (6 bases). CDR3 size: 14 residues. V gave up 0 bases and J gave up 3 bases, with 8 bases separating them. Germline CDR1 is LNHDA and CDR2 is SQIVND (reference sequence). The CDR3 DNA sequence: TGTGCCAGTAGTATAGATGGACAGTACTATGGCTACACCTTC. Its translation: CASSIDGQYYGYTF.

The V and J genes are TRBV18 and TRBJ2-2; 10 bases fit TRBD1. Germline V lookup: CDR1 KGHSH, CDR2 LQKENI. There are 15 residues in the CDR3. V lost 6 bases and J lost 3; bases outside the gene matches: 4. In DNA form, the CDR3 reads TGTGCCAGCTCTCGCGGGACAGGGGACACCGGGGAGCTGTTTTTT. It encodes CASSRGTGDTGELFF.

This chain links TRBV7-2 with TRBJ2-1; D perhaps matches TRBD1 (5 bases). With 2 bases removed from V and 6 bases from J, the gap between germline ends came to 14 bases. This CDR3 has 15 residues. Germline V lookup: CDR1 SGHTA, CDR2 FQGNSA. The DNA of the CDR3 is TGTGCCAGCAGCTTAACCCAGGGCGAGGCCAATGAGCAGTTCTTC. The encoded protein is CASSLTQGEANEQFF.

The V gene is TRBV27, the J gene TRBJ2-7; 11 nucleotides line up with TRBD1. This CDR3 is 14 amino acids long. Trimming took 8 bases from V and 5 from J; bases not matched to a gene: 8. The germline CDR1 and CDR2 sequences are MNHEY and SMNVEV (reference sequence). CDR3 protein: CASLGQGAKDEQYF. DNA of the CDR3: TGTGCCAGCCTCGGACAGGGGGCTAAAGACGAGCAGTACTTC.

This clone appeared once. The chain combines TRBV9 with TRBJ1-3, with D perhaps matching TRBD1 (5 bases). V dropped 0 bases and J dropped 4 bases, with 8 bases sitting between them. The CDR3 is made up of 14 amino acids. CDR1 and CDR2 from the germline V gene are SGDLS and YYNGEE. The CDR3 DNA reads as TGTGCCAGCAGCGTAGAAGGGGCCGGAAACACCATATATTTT. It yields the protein CASSVEGAGNTIYF.

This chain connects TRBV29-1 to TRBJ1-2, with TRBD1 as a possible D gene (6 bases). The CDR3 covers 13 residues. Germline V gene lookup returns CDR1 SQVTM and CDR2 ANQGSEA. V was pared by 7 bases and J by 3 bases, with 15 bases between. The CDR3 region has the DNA TGCAGCGGAGAACGGGGGGCGGACTATGGCTACACCTTC. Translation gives CSGERGADYGYTF.

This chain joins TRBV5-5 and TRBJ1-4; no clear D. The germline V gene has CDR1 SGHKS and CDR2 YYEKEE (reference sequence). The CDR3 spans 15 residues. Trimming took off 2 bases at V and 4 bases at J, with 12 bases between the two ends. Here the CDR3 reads CASSFPSGDNEKLFF. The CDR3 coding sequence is TGTGCCAGCAGCTTCCCGTCCGGGGATAATGAAAAACTGTTTTTT.

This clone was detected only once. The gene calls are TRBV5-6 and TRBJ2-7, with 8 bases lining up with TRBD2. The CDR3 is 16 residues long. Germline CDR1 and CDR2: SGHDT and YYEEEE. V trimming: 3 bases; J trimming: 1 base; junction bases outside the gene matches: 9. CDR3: CASSSRESGRSYEQYF. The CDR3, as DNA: TGTGCCAGCAGCTCCCGTGAGAGCGGGAGATCCTACGAGCAGTACTTC.

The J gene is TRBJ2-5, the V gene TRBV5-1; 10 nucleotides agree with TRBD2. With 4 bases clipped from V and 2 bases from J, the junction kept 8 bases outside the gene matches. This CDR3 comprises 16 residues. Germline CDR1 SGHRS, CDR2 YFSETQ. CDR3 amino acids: CASSLGVAGGQETQYF. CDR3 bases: TGCGCCAGCAGCCTGGGAGTAGCGGGAGGTCAAGAGACCCAGTACTTC.

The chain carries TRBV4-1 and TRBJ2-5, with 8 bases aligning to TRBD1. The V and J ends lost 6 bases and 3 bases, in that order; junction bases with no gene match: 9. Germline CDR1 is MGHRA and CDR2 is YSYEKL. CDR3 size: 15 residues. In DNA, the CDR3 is TGCGCCAGCAGACCGACAGGGGTTACGAAAGAGACCCAGTACTTC. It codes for CASRPTGVTKETQYF.

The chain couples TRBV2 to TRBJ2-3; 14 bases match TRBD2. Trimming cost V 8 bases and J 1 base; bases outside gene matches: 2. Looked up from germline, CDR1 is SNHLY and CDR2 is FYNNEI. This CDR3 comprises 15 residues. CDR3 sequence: CASGGLAGGTDTQYF. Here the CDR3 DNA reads TGTGCCAGCGGGGGACTAGCGGGAGGCACAGATACGCAGTATTTT.

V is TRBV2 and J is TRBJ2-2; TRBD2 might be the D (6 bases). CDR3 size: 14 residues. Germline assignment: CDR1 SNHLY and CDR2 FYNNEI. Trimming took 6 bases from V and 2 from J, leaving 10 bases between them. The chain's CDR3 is CASRRDSNTGELFF. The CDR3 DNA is TGTGCCAGCAGGAGGGACTCTAACACCGGGGAGCTGTTTTTT.

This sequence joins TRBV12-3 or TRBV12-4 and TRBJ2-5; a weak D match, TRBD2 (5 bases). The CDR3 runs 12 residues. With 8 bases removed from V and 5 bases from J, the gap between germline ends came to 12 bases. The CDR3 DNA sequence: TGTGCCAGCCGGGAAGGGTGGGAGACCCAGTACTTC. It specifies CASREGWETQYF.